The clone carrying this T cell receptor beta chain has ten or more counts. The sample belongs to a study of patients and donors after allogeneic stem cell transplantation. The CDR3 totals 14 residues. The germline gives CDR1 MNHEY, CDR2 SMNVEV (reference sequence). V was trimmed by 5 bases and J by 6 bases, leaving 11 bases between them. TCRdb re-called the RT-PCR reads through MiXCR, storing one row per CDR3 protein. The profile shows about 150,000 distinct CDR3 sequences, 30% to 45% of them singletons. Sequenced material: blood, either unsorted or a sorted T cell fraction (not recorded which). The chain joins TRBV27 to TRBJ1-6; D call uncertain. The clonotype comes from a human donor who was either an allogeneic HSCT recipient or a stem cell or donor lymphocyte infusion donor (not recorded which). It is not recorded whose cells these are; they may come from a transplant donor. The CDR3 DNA reads as TGTGCCAGCAGTACGGGCACGGGTAATTCACCCCTCCACTTT. It encodes CASSTGTGNSPLHF.